The clone carrying this T cell receptor beta chain was counted a single time. As yet, its antigen is unknown. Sequencing used immunoSEQ multiplex PCR; TCRdb keeps in-frame clones, though not all of them. The sample has 65,000 to 75,000 clones; 90% to 95% are singletons. The data derive from a study of cytomegalovirus exposure and HLA in healthy donors. Study results and caveats: Many donors shared some public TCRs, even though most TCR sequences were rare.

The V gene end was trimmed by 6 bases and the J gene end by 0 bases; junction bases not matched to a gene: 13. Germline-derived CDR1 and CDR2 are MNHEY and SMNVEV (reference sequence). There are 18 residues in the CDR3. The source is a man between 18 and 29 years old in good health and CMV-seropositive. The J gene is TRBJ1-4, the V gene TRBV27; 7 bases are shared with TRBD1. Specimen: PBMCs. The CDR3 spells CASSLYAGQTTTNEKLFF. The CDR3 DNA sequence: TGTGCCAGCAGCCTTTACGCGGGACAGACAACAACTAATGAAAAACTGTTTTTT.